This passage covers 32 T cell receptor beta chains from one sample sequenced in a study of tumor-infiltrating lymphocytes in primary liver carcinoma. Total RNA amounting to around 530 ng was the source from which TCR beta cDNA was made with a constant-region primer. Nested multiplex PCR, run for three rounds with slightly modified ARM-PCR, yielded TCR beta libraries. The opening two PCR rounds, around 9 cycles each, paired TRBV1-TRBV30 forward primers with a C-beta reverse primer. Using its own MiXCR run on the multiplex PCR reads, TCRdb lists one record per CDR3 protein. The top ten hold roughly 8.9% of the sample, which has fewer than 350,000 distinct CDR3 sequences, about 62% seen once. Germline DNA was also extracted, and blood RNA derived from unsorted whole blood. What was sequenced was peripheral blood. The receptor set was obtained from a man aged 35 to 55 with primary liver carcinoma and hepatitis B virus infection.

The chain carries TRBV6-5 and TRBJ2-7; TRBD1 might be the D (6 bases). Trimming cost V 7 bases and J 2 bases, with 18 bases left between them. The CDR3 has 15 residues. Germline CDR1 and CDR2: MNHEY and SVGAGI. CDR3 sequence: CASIRGGADTYEQYF. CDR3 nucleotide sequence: TGTGCCAGCATCCGAGGGGGAGCGGATACCTACGAGCAGTACTTC.

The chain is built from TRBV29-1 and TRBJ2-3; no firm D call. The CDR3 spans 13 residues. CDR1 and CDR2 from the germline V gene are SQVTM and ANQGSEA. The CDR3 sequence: CRAAAQPTDTQYF. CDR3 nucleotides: TGCAGAGCCGCCGCCCAGCCGACAGATACGCAGTATTTT.

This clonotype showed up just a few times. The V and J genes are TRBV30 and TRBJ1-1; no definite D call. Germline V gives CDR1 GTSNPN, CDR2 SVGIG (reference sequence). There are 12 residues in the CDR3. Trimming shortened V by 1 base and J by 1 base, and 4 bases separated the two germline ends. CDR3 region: CAWSDGNTEAFF. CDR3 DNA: TGTGCCTGGAGTGACGGGAACACTGAAGCTTTCTTT.

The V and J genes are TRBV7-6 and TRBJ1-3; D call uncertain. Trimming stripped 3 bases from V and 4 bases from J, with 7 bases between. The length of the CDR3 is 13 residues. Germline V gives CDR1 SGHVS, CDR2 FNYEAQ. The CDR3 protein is CASSFQQGNTIYF. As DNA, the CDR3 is TGTGCCAGCAGCTTCCAACAGGGAAACACCATATATTTT.

The CDR3 here is CASCRGRRDGYTF. In DNA, the CDR3 is TGTGCCAGCTGTCGGGGACGGCGTGATGGCTACACCTTC. V gene TRBV6-5 combines with J gene TRBJ1-2; TRBD1 is a possible D gene (5 bases). Trimming took off 8 bases at V and 6 bases at J, with 16 bases between the two ends. CDR3 length: 13 amino acids. The germline CDR1 and CDR2 sequences are MNHEY and SVGAGI.

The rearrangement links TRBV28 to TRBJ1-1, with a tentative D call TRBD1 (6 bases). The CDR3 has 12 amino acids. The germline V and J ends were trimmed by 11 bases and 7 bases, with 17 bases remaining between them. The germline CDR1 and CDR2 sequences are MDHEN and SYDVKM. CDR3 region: CAYRAADSEAFF. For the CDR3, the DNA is TGTGCCTATCGAGCCGCGGACAGTGAAGCTTTCTTT.

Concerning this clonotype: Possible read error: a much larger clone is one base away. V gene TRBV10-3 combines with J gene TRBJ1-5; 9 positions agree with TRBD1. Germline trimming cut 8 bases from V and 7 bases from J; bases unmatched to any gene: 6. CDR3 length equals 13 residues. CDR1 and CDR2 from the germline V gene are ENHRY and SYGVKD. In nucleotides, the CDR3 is TGTGCCATCTATAAGGACAGGGGCCAGCCCCAGCATTTT. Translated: CAIYKDRGQPQHF.

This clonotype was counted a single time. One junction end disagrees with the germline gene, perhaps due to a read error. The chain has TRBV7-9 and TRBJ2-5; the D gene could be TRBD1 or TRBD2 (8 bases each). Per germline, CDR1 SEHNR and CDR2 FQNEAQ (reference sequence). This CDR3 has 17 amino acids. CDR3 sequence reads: CASSLAWIAGTGETQYF. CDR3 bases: TGCGCCAGCAGCTTAGCGTGGATAGCGGGGACAGGAGAGACCCAGTACTTC.

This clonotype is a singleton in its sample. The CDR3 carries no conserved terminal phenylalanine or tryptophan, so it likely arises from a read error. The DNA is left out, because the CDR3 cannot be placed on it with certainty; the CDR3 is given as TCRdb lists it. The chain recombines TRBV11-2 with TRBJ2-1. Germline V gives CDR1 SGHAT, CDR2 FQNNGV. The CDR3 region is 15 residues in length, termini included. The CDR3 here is CASSLSGSSYNEQIS.

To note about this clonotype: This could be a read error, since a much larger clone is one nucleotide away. DNA of the CDR3: TGTGCCAGCAGCCCCATAGGGGCGCGAGGCTACACCTTC. Translated, it gives CASSPIGARGYTF. The chain links TRBV12-3 or TRBV12-4 to TRBJ1-2, with D perhaps matching TRBD1 (5 bases). The V end lost 6 bases, the J end lost 8 bases, and 16 bases lay between the germline ends. The CDR3 loop spans 13 amino acids.

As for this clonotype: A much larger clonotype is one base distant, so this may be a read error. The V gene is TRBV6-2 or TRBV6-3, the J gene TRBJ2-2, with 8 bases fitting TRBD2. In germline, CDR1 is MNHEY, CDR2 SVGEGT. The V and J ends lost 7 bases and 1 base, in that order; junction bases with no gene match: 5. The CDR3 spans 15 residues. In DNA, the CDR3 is TGTGCCAGCAAGCTAAGCGGGGGGAACACCGGGGAGCTGTTTTTT. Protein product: CASKLSGGNTGELFF.

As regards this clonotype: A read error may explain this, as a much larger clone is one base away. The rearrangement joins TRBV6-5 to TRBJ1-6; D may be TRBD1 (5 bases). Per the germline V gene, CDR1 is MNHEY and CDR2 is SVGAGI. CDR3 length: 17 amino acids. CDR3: CASSYPERSGRNSLLHF. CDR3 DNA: TGTGCCAGCAGTTACCCCGAGAGGTCAGGGCGTAATTCACTCCTCCACTTT.

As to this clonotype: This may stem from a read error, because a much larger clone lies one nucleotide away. The CDR3 DNA follows: TGTGCCAGCAGTCAAGAGTGGGACATTCAGTACTTC. Its protein product is CASSQEWDIQYF. The chain joins TRBV6-2 or TRBV6-3 to TRBJ2-4; D ambiguous. Germline CDR1 and CDR2: MNHEY and SVGEGT. Trimming removed 5 bases from V and 8 bases from J, with 10 bases in between. This CDR3 region has 12 residues.

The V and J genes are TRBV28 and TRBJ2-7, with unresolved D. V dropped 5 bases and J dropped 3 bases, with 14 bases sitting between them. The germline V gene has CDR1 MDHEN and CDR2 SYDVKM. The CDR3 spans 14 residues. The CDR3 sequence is CASSLSGYNYEQYF. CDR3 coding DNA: TGTGCCAGCAGTCTCAGTGGGTACAACTACGAGCAGTACTTC.

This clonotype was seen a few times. The CDR3 DNA reads as TGTGCCAGCAGCGTCCTAGCGGAAGAGACCCAGTACTTC. The encoded protein is CASSVLAEETQYF. The rearrangement uses TRBV5-6 and TRBJ2-5; 7 bases align to TRBD2. The CDR3 sequence is 13 residues long. The ends lost 4 bases at V and 3 bases at J; junction bases unmatched: 3. Per germline, CDR1 SGHDT and CDR2 YYEEEE.

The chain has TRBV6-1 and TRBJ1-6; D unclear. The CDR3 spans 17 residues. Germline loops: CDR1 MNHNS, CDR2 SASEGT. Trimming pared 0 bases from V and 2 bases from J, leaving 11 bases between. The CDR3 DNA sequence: TGTGCCAGCAGTGAAGCCTCGGTAGATACCTATAATTCACCCCTCCACTTT. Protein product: CASSEASVDTYNSPLHF.

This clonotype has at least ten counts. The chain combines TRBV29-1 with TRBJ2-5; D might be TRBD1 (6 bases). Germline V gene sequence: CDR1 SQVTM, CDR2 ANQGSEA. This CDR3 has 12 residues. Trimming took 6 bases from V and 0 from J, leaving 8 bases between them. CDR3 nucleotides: TGCAGCGTCCAGGGGAACCAAGAGACCCAGTACTTC. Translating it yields CSVQGNQETQYF.

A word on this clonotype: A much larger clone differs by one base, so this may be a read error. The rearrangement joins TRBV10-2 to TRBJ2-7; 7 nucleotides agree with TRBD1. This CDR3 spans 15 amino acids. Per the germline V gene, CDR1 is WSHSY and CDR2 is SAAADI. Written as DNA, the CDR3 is TGCGCCAGCAACCCTACCGGGACAGAGACCTACGAGCAGTGCTTC. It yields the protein CASNPTGTETYEQCF.

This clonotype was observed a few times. Written as DNA, the CDR3 is TGTGCCAGTACCGCGGCCACGAACACCGGGGAGCTGTTTTTT. As protein: CASTAATNTGELFF. The J gene is TRBJ2-2, the V gene TRBV19; the D is unclear. This CDR3 region has 14 residues. Trimming pared 7 bases from V and 0 bases from J, leaving 9 bases between. Germline V lookup: CDR1 LNHDA, CDR2 SQIVND (reference sequence). The entire variable domain, with the rest obtained from reference TRBV19 and TRBJ2-2, is as follows: DGGITQSPKYLFRKEGQNVTLSCEQNLNHDAMYWYRQDPGQGLRLIYYSQIVNDFQKGDIAEGYSVSREKKESFPLTVTSAQKNPTAFYLCASTAATNTGELFFGEGSRLTVL.

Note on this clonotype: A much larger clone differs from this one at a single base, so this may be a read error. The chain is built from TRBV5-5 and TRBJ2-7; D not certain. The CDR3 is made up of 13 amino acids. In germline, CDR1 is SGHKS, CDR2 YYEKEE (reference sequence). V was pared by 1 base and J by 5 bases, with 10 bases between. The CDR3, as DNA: TGTGCCAGCAGCTTGCGGGTGACGCACGAGCAGTACTTC. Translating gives CASSLRVTHEQYF.

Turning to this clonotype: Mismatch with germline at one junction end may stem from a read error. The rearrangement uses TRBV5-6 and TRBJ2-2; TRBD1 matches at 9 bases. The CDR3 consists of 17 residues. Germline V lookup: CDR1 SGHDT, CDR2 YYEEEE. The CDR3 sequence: CVGSLTPGQGNTGELFF. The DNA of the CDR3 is TGTGTCGGCAGCCTCACCCCGGGACAGGGTAACACTGGGGAGCTGTTTTTT.

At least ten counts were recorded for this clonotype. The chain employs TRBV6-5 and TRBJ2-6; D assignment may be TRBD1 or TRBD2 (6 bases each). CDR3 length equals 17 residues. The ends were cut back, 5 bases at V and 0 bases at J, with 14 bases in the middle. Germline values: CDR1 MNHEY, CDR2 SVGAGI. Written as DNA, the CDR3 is TGTGCCAGCAGTCGACGCGGGACACCCTCTGGGGCCAACGTCCTGACTTTC. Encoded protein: CASSRRGTPSGANVLTF.

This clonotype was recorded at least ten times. The CDR3 protein is CASSPLRSLAGERELFF. DNA of the CDR3: TGTGCCAGCAGTCCCCTCCGGAGTCTAGCGGGAGAGAGGGAGCTGTTTTTT. This sequence joins TRBV6-1 and TRBJ2-2; 10 nucleotides line up with TRBD2. J was trimmed by 9 bases and V by 5 bases; bases with no gene match: 15. From germline, CDR1 is MNHNS and CDR2 SASEGT. This CDR3 comprises 17 residues.

The CDR3 DNA reads as TGTGCCAGCAGCTTATTGGCAGAGGGAAATCAGCCCCAGCATTTT. It yields the protein CASSLLAEGNQPQHF. The chain couples TRBV11-2 to TRBJ1-5; D unclear. Trimming removed 2 bases at V and 4 bases at J, with 12 bases between. CDR1 and CDR2 (germline): SGHAT, FQNNGV. CDR3 length: 15 amino acids.

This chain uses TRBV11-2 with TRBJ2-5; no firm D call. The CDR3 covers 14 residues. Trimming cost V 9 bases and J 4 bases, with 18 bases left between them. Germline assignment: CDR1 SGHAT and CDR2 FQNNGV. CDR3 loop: CASSSLSRGETQYF. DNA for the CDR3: TGTGCCAGTAGTTCCCTTTCGCGAGGAGAGACCCAGTACTTC.

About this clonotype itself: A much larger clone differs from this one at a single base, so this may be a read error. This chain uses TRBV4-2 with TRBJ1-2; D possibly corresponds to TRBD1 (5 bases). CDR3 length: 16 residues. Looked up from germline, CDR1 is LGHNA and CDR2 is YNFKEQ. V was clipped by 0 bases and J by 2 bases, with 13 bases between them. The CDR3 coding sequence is TGTGCCAGCAGCCAAGATGGGAGGGACCGGAACTATGGCTACACCTTC. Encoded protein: CASSQDGRDRNYGYTF.

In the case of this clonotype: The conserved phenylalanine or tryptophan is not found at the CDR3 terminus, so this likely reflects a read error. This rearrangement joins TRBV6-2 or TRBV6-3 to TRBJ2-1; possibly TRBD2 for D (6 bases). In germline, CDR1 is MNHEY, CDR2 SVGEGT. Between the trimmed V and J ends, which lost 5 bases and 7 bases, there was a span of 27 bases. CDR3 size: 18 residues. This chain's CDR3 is CASSQRFRLARGRNEQFP. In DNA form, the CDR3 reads TGTGCCAGCAGTCAACGGTTTCGGTTGGCTAGAGGGAGGAATGAGCAGTTCCCC.

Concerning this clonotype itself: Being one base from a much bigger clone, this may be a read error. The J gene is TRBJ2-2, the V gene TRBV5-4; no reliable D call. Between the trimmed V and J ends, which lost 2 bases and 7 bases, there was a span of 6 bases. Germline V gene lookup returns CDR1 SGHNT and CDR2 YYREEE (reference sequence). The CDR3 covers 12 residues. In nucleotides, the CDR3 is TGTGCCAGCAGCTTTGACATCGGGGAGCTGTTTTTT. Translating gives CASSFDIGELFF.

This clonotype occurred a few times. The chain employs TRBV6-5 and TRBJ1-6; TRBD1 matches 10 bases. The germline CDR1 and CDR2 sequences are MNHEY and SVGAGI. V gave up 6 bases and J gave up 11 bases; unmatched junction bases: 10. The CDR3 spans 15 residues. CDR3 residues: CASRSDRGPGPPLHF. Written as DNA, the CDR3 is TGTGCCAGCAGATCCGACAGGGGGCCGGGTCCACCCCTCCACTTT.

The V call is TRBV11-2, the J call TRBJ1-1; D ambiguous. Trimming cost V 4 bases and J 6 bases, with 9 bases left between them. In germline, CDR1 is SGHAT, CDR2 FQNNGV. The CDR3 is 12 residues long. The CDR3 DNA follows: TGTGCCAGCAGCTCTAATCAGGCTGAAGCTTTCTTT. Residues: CASSSNQAEAFF.

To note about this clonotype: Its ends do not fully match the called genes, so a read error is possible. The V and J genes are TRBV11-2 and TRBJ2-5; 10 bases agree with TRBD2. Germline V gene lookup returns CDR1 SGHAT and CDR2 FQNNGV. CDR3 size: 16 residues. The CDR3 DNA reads TGTGCCAACAGCTTAAATAGCGGGAGGTCCCAAGGGACCCAGTATTTC. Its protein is CANSLNSGRSQGTQYF. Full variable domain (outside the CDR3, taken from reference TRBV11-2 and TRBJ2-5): EAGVAQSPRYKIIEKRQSVAFWCNPISGHATLYWYQQILGQGPKLLIQFQNNGVVDDSQLPKDRFSAERLKGVDSTLKIQPAKLEDSAVYLCANSLNSGRSQGTQYFGPGTRLLVL.

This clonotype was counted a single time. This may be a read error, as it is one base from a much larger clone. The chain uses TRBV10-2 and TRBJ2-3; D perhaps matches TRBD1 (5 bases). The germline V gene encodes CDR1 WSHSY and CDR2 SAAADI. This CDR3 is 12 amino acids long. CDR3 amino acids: CASSVDSDTQCF. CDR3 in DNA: TGCGCCAGCAGTGTAGACAGCGATACGCAGTGTTTT.